Reported below is one T cell receptor beta chain. Unique molecular identifiers were incorporated into the prepared TCRbeta library. MiXCR, applied by TCRdb to the PCR reads, yields one record per CDR3 protein. There are about 610,000 distinct CDR3 sequences in the sample; roughly a tenth occur only once, and roughly 3.9% lies in the top ten. The record originates from a study of T-cell reconstitution after alpha-beta-depleted transplantation in children. The TCR comes from a human donor who donated a stem cell graft to a child with acute myeloid leukemia. The source was PBMCs from the stem cell graft donor, collected from the stem cell graft.

CDR3 sequence (DNA): TGCGCCAGCAGCCAAGTGGGAGGGTCCATGGAGCAGTTCTTC. This translates into CASSQVGGSMEQFF. The chain joins TRBV4-3 to TRBJ2-1; 7 nucleotides match TRBD2. Germline V gene data show CDR1 as LGHNA and CDR2 as YSLEER. The CDR3 length is 14 residues. Germline trimming cut 1 base from V and 10 bases from J; bases unmatched to any gene: 7.